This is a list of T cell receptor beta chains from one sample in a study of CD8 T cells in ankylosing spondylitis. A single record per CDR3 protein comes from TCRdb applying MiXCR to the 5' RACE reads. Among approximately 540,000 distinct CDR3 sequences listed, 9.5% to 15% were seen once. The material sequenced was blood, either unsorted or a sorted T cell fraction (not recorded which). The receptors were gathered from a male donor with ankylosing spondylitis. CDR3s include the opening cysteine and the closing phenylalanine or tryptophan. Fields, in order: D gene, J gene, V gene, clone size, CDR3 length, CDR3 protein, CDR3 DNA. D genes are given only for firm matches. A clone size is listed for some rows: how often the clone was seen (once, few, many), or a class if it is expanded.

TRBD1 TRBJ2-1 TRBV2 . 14 CASREDRGKYEQFF TGTGCCAGCAGGGAGGACAGGGGGAAGTATGAGCAGTTCTTC
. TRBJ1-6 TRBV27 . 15 CASSLSGRYNSPLHF TGTGCCAGCAGTTTATCGGGACGGTATAATTCACCCCTCCACTTT
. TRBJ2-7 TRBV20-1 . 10 CSAEPYEQYF TGCAGTGCCGAGCCCTACGAGCAGTACTTC
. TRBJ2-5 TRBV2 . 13 CASSLETQGTQYF TGTGCCAGCAGCCTAGAAACCCAAGGGACCCAGTACTTC
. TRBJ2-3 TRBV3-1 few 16 CASSQEYQAMGDTQYF TGTGCCAGCAGCCAAGAATACCAGGCGATGGGGGATACGCAGTATTTT
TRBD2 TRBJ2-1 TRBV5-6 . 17 CASSHSSGRASWNEQFF TGTGCCAGCAGCCATTCTAGCGGGAGGGCAAGTTGGAATGAGCAGTTCTTC
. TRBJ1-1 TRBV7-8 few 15 CASSLNTGSDTEAFF TGTGCCAGCAGCTTAAATACGGGGTCGGACACTGAAGCTTTCTTT
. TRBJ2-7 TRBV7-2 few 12 CASGRTVYEQYF TGTGCCAGCGGACGGACAGTCTACGAGCAGTACTTC
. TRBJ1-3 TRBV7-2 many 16 CASSLAHAGTGNTIYF TGTGCCAGCAGCTTAGCGCACGCGGGCACCGGAAACACCATATATTTT
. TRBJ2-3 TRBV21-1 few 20 CASSKVAPQGLAEDTDTQYF TGTGCCAGCAGCAAAGTGGCCCCGCAGGGACTAGCGGAGGACACAGATACGCAGTATTTT
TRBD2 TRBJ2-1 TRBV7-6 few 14 CASSLPSGGDEQFF TGTGCCAGCAGCTTACCTAGCGGGGGCGATGAGCAGTTCTTC
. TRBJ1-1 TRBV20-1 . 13 CSARATANTEAFF TGCAGTGCTAGAGCGACAGCTAACACTGAAGCTTTCTTT
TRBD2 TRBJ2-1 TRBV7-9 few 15 CASSLVTSGDNEQFF TGTGCCAGCAGCTTAGTAACTAGCGGGGACAATGAGCAGTTCTTC
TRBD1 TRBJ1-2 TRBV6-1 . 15 CASTSSVVTGYGYTF TGTGCCAGCACCTCTTCTGTGGTGACAGGGTATGGCTACACCTTC
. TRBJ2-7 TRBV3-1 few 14 CASSQDSRTYEQYF TGTGCCAGCAGCCAAGACAGCCGCACCTACGAGCAGTACTTC
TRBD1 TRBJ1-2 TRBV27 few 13 CASRRGQAYGYTF TGTGCCAGCAGACGCGGACAGGCCTATGGCTACACCTTC
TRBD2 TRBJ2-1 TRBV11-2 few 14 CASSNPPGLAEQFF TGTGCCAGCAGCAATCCTCCGGGACTAGCCGAGCAGTTCTTC
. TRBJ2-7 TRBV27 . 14 CASSLHWSSYEQYF TGTGCCAGCAGTCTACACTGGAGCTCCTACGAGCAGTACTTC
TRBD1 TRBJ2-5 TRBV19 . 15 CASRDLQGSKETQYF TGTGCCAGTAGGGATTTACAGGGGAGCAAGGAGACCCAGTACTTC
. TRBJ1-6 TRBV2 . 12 CASNLGAPPLHF TGTGCCAGCAATCTGGGGGCCCCTCCCCTCCACTTT
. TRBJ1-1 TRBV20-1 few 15 CSAREGGGLNTEAFF TGCAGTGCTAGAGAGGGCGGGGGACTGAACACTGAAGCTTTCTTT
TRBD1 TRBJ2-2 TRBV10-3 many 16 CAISEPGQGNTGELFF TGTGCCATCAGTGAGCCGGGACAGGGGAACACCGGGGAGCTGTTTTTT
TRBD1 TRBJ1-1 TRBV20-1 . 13 CSATRGRGTEAFF TGCAGTGCCACCAGGGGGAGGGGCACTGAAGCTTTCTTT
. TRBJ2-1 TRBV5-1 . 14 CASSSPQGRNEQFF TGCGCCAGCTCCTCCCCCCAGGGGAGGAATGAGCAGTTCTTC
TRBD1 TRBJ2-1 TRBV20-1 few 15 CSATRGRYSYNEQFF TGCAGTGCGACGAGGGGGCGGTACTCCTACAATGAGCAGTTCTTC
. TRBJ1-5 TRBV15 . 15 CATSREDSSNQPQHF TGTGCCACCAGCAGAGAGGACAGTAGCAATCAGCCCCAGCATTTT
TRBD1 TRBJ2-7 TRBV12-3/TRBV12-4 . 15 CASSFGGTGGAGQYF TGTGCCAGCAGTTTTGGGGGGACAGGGGGCGCAGGTCAGTACTTC
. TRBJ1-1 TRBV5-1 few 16 CASSLIGGGVVTEAFF TGCGCCAGCAGCTTGATTGGAGGAGGGGTGGTCACTGAAGCTTTCTTT
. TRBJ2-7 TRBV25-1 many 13 CASRQTGGYEQYF TGTGCCAGCAGGCAGACAGGAGGGTACGAGCAGTACTTC
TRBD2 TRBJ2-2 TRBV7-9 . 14 CASSDTSGTGELFF TGTGCCAGCAGCGACACTAGCGGCACCGGGGAGCTGTTTTTT
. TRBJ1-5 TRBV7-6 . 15 CAKQRRFYSNQPQHF TGTGCCAAACAGCGTAGATTTTATAGCAATCAGCCCCAGCATTTT
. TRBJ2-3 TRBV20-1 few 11 CSVGRTDTQYF TGCAGTGTTGGGAGGACAGATACGCAGTATTTT
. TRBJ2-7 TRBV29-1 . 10 CSAKDYEQYF TGCAGCGCTAAGGATTACGAGCAGTACTTC
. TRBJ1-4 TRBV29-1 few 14 CSVIENRSNEKLFF TGCAGCGTTATTGAGAACAGATCTAATGAAAAACTGTTTTTT
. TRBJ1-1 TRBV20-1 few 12 CSARGRNTEAFF TGCAGTGCTAGAGGGAGGAACACTGAAGCTTTCTTT
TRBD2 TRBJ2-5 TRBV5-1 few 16 CASSLPTGGPEETQYF TGCGCCAGCAGCCTCCCGACGGGAGGGCCAGAGGAGACCCAGTACTTC
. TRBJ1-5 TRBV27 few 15 CASSPTLLSNQPQHF TGTGCCAGCAGTCCTACCCTCCTTAGCAATCAGCCCCAGCATTTT
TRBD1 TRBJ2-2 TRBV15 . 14 CATSSDRDTGELFF TGTGCCACCAGCAGCGACAGGGACACCGGGGAGCTGTTTTTT
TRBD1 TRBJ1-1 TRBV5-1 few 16 CASSFNSGGKNTEAFF TGCGCCAGCAGCTTCAATTCAGGGGGGAAGAACACTGAAGCTTTCTTT
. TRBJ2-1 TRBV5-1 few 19 CASSLTTSAAILRSRIQFF TGCGCCAGCAGCCTGACTACGTCAGCAGCTATTCTCCGCTCTAGGATTCAGTTCTTC
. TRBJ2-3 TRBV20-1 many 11 CSGLGTDTQYF TGCAGTGGACTGGGCACGGATACGCAGTATTTT
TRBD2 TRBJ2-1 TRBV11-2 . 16 CASSLGDQLAAYEQFF TGTGCCAGCAGCTTAGGGGACCAACTAGCGGCCTATGAGCAGTTCTTC
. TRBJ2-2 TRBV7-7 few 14 CAVSRAANTGELFF TGTGCCGTCTCAAGGGCTGCGAACACCGGGGAGCTGTTTTTT
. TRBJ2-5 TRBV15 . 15 CATSRDREGEETQYF TGTGCCACCAGCAGAGATCGAGAGGGCGAGGAGACCCAGTACTTC
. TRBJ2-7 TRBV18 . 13 CASSPTVTYEQYF TGTGCCAGCTCACCCACTGTGACCTACGAGCAGTACTTC
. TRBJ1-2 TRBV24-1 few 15 CATSDLQGGVTGYTF TGTGCCACCAGTGATTTGCAAGGTGGGGTGACTGGCTACACCTTC
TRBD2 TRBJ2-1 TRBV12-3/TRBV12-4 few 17 CASSPSIAGGFSNEQFF TGTGCCAGCAGCCCGTCTATAGCGGGAGGGTTTAGTAATGAGCAGTTCTTC
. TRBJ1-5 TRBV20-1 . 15 CSASPTDYSNQPQHF TGCAGTGCTAGCCCGACGGATTATAGCAATCAGCCCCAGCATTTT
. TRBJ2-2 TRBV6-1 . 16 CASSDRNLLDTGELFF TGTGCCAGCAGTGATAGGAATCTCCTAGACACCGGGGAGCTGTTTTTT
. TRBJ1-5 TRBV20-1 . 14 CSARVGRADQPQHF TGCAGTGCTAGGGTGGGTAGAGCGGATCAGCCCCAGCATTTT
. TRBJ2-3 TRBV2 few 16 CASSLRPDLSTDTQYF TGTGCCAGCAGCCTACGGCCCGACCTATCCACAGATACGCAGTATTTT
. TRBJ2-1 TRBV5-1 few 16 CASSTRTASSYNEQFF TGCGCCAGCAGCACTCGGACGGCGAGCTCCTACAATGAGCAGTTCTTC
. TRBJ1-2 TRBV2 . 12 CASRGQNYGYTF TGTGCCAGCAGAGGGCAAAACTATGGCTACACCTTC
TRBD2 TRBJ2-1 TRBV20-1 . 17 CSATGTSETNSYNEQFF TGCAGTGCTACCGGGACTAGCGAGACAAACTCCTACAATGAGCAGTTCTTC
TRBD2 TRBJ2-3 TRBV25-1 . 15 CASSASSGIRGTQYF TGTGCCAGCAGTGCGTCTAGCGGGATCCGGGGTACGCAGTATTTT
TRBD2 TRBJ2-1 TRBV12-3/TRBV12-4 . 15 CASSPPSGRTGEQFF TGTGCCAGCAGTCCCCCTAGCGGGAGAACTGGTGAGCAGTTCTTC
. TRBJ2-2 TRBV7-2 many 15 CASSFWASNTGELFF TGTGCCAGCAGCTTCTGGGCCTCGAACACCGGGGAGCTGTTTTTT
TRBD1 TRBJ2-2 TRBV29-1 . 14 CSVLTGTITGELVF TGCAGCGTCCTGACAGGGACGATCACCGGGGAGCTGGTTTTT